One and the same sample provided the 17 T cell receptor beta chains below, sequenced in a study of blood T cell repertoires in COVID-19. The assay was immunoSEQ multiplex PCR, and TCRdb's table has in-frame clones only and misses some. Among 200,000 to 300,000 clones, 80% to 85% were seen once, and the ten largest hold less than 5%. Specimen: peripheral blood. These receptors all stem from a man aged 55-75 years with acute or convalescent COVID-19.

This chain joins TRBV11-1 and TRBJ1-2, with 10 bases identical to TRBD1. V was clipped by 2 bases and J by 7 bases; unmatched bases: 4. The CDR3 has 14 amino acids. Germline lookup yields CDR1 SGHAT and CDR2 FQDESV (reference sequence). The CDR3 here is CASSLSGTGVGYTF. The CDR3, as DNA: TGTGCCAGCAGCTTATCCGGGACAGGGGTTGGCTACACCTTC.

The chain is built from TRBV7-9 and TRBJ1-4; 7 bases are shared with TRBD1. The ends lost 6 bases at V and 2 bases at J; junction bases unmatched: 9. In germline, CDR1 is SEHNR, CDR2 FQNEAQ (reference sequence). The CDR3 has 16 residues. The DNA for the CDR3 is TGTGCCAGCAGTCCACTAACAGGGGCCACTAATGAAAAACTGTTTTTT. Its protein is CASSPLTGATNEKLFF.

V usage is TRBV6-5 and J usage is TRBJ1-2; D is perhaps TRBD1 (6 bases). The CDR3 has 15 amino acids. Germline V gene lookup returns CDR1 MNHEY and CDR2 SVGAGI. V was clipped by 0 bases and J by 7 bases, with 15 bases between them. As DNA, the CDR3 is TGTGCCAGCAGTTACTCGGGACACCCCTGGAGTGGCTACACCTTC. Its protein is CASSYSGHPWSGYTF.

This clone was picked up a small number of times. This chain uses TRBV10-3 with TRBJ1-3; D is ambiguous. The CDR3 length is 15 residues. Germline-derived CDR1 and CDR2 are ENHRY and SYGVKD. V shed 2 bases and J shed 3 bases, with 11 bases lying between them. The DNA for the CDR3 is TGTGCCATCAGTGAGGGTCGGGGTCTTGGAAACACCATATATTTT. Translation: CAISEGRGLGNTIYF.

The V gene is TRBV6-5, the J gene TRBJ2-1, with 8 bases aligning to TRBD2. This CDR3 is built from 14 residues. The V and J ends lost 4 bases and 4 bases, in that order; junction bases with no gene match: 3. Germline V gene sequence: CDR1 MNHEY, CDR2 SVGAGI. The CDR3 nucleotides are TGTGCCAGCAGTTTTAGCGGGGTTTACAATGAGCAGTTCTTC. Translating it yields CASSFSGVYNEQFF.

The gene calls are TRBV6-5 and TRBJ1-2; possibly TRBD1 for D (5 bases). V lost 0 bases, J lost 2 bases, and 10 bases lay in between. Germline lookup yields CDR1 MNHEY and CDR2 SVGAGI. The CDR3 loop spans 15 amino acids. The CDR3 sequence: CASSYSIGGNYGYTF. CDR3 coding DNA: TGTGCCAGCAGTTACTCGATCGGGGGGAACTATGGCTACACCTTC.

This clone has just one count. The chain links TRBV5-1 to TRBJ1-5; possible D gene TRBD1, 5 bases. The CDR3 loop spans 16 amino acids. The germline V gene has CDR1 SGHRS and CDR2 YFSETQ. Trimming removed 4 bases from V and 6 bases from J, with 20 bases in between. The CDR3 DNA reads as TGCGCCAGCAGCCCGTTCTCGGGGGATGGAAGTCAGCCCCAGCATTTT. It translates to CASSPFSGDGSQPQHF.

Written as DNA, the CDR3 is TGTGCCACCAGTCGCGGGAGTTTAGCCGGGGAGCTGTTTTTT. It codes for CATSRGSLAGELFF. V usage is TRBV24-1 and J usage is TRBJ2-2, with 7 bases lining up with TRBD2. This CDR3 contains 14 residues. The germline gives CDR1 KGHDR, CDR2 SFDVKD. The junction had 6 bases not matched to a gene; V was cut back by 6 bases and J by 6 bases.

V is TRBV7-2 and J is TRBJ1-2, with D maybe TRBD1 (5 bases). This CDR3 spans 13 amino acids. From germline, CDR1 is SGHTA and CDR2 FQGNSA. V was pared by 3 bases and J by 1 base, with 6 bases between. The CDR3 nucleotides read TGTGCCAGCAGCTTCGGGGGTAACTATGGCTACACCTTC. Its protein product is CASSFGGNYGYTF.

Here the CDR3 reads CASSMDKGTDTQYF. CDR3 DNA sequence: TGTGCCAGCAGTATGGACAAAGGGACAGATACGCAGTATTTT. The chain employs TRBV25-1 and TRBJ2-3, with TRBD1 as a possible D gene (5 bases). This CDR3 comprises 14 residues. V lost 5 bases to trimming and J lost 3 bases, with 12 bases between them. Germline values: CDR1 MGHDK, CDR2 SYGVNS.

CDR3 amino acids: CASSWPGTGDHTGELFF. CDR3 nucleotide sequence: TGTGCCAGCAGCTGGCCCGGGACAGGGGACCACACCGGGGAGCTGTTTTTT. The V and J genes are TRBV5-4 and TRBJ2-2; 10 nucleotides match TRBD1. CDR1 and CDR2 (germline): SGHNT, YYREEE (reference sequence). V lost 3 bases to trimming and J lost 3 bases; unmatched junction nucleotides: 8. The CDR3 is made up of 17 amino acids.

The V call is TRBV5-4, the J call TRBJ2-6; D is perhaps TRBD2 (6 bases). CDR1 and CDR2 from the germline V gene are SGHNT and YYREEE (reference sequence). This CDR3 contains 17 residues. V shed 4 bases and J shed 0 bases, with 14 bases lying between them. CDR3 sequence: CASSPGALSSGANVLTF. In nucleotides, the CDR3 is TGTGCCAGCAGCCCGGGAGCCCTGAGCTCTGGGGCCAACGTCCTGACTTTC. Drawing the rest from reference TRBV5-4 and TRBJ2-6, the complete variable domain is ETGVTQSPTHLIKTRGQQVTLRCSSQSGHNTVSWYQQALGQGPQFIFQYYREEENGRGNFPPRFSGLQFPNYSSELNVNALELDDSALYLCASSPGALSSGANVLTFGAGSRLTVL.

This clone was counted between two and nine times. The chain is built from TRBV5-4 and TRBJ2-1; 10 nucleotides agree with TRBD2. CDR3 size: 14 residues. The V gene end was trimmed by 2 bases and the J gene end by 9 bases; junction bases not matched to a gene: 5. Germline lookup yields CDR1 SGHNT and CDR2 YYREEE (reference sequence). The CDR3 region has the DNA TGTGCCAGCAGCTTAGCGGGGGGGCGGTCTGAGCAGTTCTTC. The encoded protein is CASSLAGGRSEQFF.

The chain joins TRBV5-1 to TRBJ1-1; D is undetermined. The CDR3 contains 15 residues. Between the trimmed V and J ends, which lost 0 bases and 0 bases, there was a span of 9 bases. Germline CDR1 SGHRS, CDR2 YFSETQ. CDR3 residues: CASSLAPGVNTEAFF. The DNA of the CDR3 is TGCGCCAGCAGCTTGGCCCCAGGCGTGAACACTGAAGCTTTCTTT.

This chain links TRBV9 with TRBJ2-2, with TRBD2 matching over 7 bases. This CDR3 is 16 amino acids long. Trimming removed 0 bases from V and 1 base from J; junction bases left unmatched: 3. Germline values: CDR1 SGDLS, CDR2 YYNGEE. The CDR3 DNA reads TGTGCCAGCAGCGTAGGCGGCGGGAGGAACACCGGGGAGCTGTTTTTT. It is translated as CASSVGGGRNTGELFF.

V is TRBV2 and J is TRBJ2-4, with D maybe TRBD1 (5 bases). Germline assignment: CDR1 SNHLY and CDR2 FYNNEI. V lost 2 bases and J lost 1, with 12 bases in between. The CDR3 sequence is 16 residues long. As DNA, the CDR3 is TGTGCCAGCAGTGAAAGACAGCCCGGGGCCAAAAACATTCAGTACTTC. It specifies CASSERQPGAKNIQYF.

V and J are TRBV3-1 (or the pseudogene TRBV3-2) and TRBJ1-2, with D hard to call. CDR1 LGHDT and CDR2 YNNKEL come from the germline V gene (reference sequence). This CDR3 spans 13 amino acids. The V end was cut by 1 base, the J end by 8 bases, with 11 bases between. CDR3 nucleotide sequence: TGTGCCAGCAGCCAAGTCGGAGGTCGGGGCTACACCTTC. This codes for CASSQVGGRGYTF.